The rows below give T cell receptor beta chains drawn from one sample of a study of T cells after yellow fever vaccination. Each CDR3 protein is one row after TCRdb ran MiXCR on the 5' RACE reads. Of around 400,000 distinct CDR3 sequences in the sample, roughly 12% were seen once. The sequencing used PBMCs, collected on the day of the first yellow fever vaccination. The source of these receptors is a man aged 18 to 30 who received the YFV17D yellow fever vaccine. CDR3s include the opening cysteine and the closing phenylalanine or tryptophan. The D gene is left open where the match is weak. A row's size may be missing; if present it is once, few, many or a size class.

j_gene	abundance	v_gene	d_gene	CDR3nt	CDR3aa
TRBJ2-3	few	TRBV6-1	TRBD2	TGTGCCAGCACGGTCGGGGGGGGCACAGATACGCAGTATTTT	CASTVGGGTDTQYF
TRBJ2-3	-	TRBV7-9	TRBD2	TGTGCCAGCAGCTCGCCGCGGGGGGCTGGTACAGATACGCAGTATTTT	CASSSPRGAGTDTQYF
TRBJ2-4	once	TRBV6-5	-	TGTGCCAGCAGTTACATTAGATCCAGGGACATTCAGTACTTC	CASSYIRSRDIQYF
TRBJ2-3	few	TRBV5-8	-	TGTGCCAGCAGCTTGACAGGGCCTGGGAATACGCAGTATTTT	CASSLTGPGNTQYF
TRBJ1-5	few	TRBV12-3/TRBV12-4	-	TGTGCCAGCAGTGACCGCCAGGGCGATCAGCCCCAGCATTTT	CASSDRQGDQPQHF
TRBJ2-1	-	TRBV9	TRBD2	TGTGCCAGCAGCGTAGGGTCTCTTAGCGGGGCCTTATATGAGCAGTTCTTC	CASSVGSLSGALYEQFF
TRBJ2-6	-	TRBV4-3	-	TGCGCCAGCAGCCAAGACAGAGCGTTGGCTGGGGCCAACGTCCTGCCTTTC	CASSQDRALAGANVLPF
TRBJ2-3	-	TRBV7-8	TRBD2	TGTGCCAGCAGCTTAAGCCGGGACTACACAGATACGCAGTATTTT	CASSLSRDYTDTQYF
TRBJ1-5	-	TRBV25-1	-	TGTGCCAGCAGTGAAGGCAGGAATAGCAATCAGCCCCAGCATTTT	CASSEGRNSNQPQHF
TRBJ2-3	few	TRBV7-9	TRBD2	TGTGCCAGCAGCTTGGGAACGGGGGAGGGAGATACGCAGTATTTT	CASSLGTGEGDTQYF
TRBJ2-7	few	TRBV6-1	-	TGTGCCAGCAGAGGGGGTCCAACTTCCTACGAGCAGTACTTC	CASRGGPTSYEQYF
TRBJ2-7	-	TRBV25-1	-	TGTGCCAGCAGTGTAAGGACCTACGAGCAGTACTTC	CASSVRTYEQYF
TRBJ1-2	few	TRBV6-1	TRBD1	TGTGCCAGCAGGCCCGAGCAGGGGGCAGGTGGCTACACCTTC	CASRPEQGAGGYTF
TRBJ2-3	-	TRBV2	-	TGTGCCAGCATTGAGTTAGAGGGTAATACAGATACGCAGTATTTT	CASIELEGNTDTQYF
TRBJ2-1	-	TRBV6-1	-	TGTGCCAGCAGTGTCCCCTCAATTTCCAATGAGCAGTTCTTC	CASSVPSISNEQFF
TRBJ1-2	-	TRBV10-3	TRBD1	TGTGCCATCAGCGGGGACAGCTCTAACTATGGCTACACCTTC	CAISGDSSNYGYTF
TRBJ1-5	-	TRBV3-1	TRBD1	TGTGCCAGCAGTCAAGGGACAGGGGGCGATCAGCCCCAGCATTTT	CASSQGTGGDQPQHF
TRBJ1-2	few	TRBV5-4	-	TGTGCCAGCAGCTACCCAGGGACGATCTATGGCTACACCTTC	CASSYPGTIYGYTF
TRBJ2-3	-	TRBV19	-	TGTGCCAGTAGACCCCGACTAACCTCTAGCACAGATACGCAGTATTTT	CASRPRLTSSTDTQYF
TRBJ1-5	-	TRBV12-3/TRBV12-4	-	TGTGCCAGCAGTTTATGGCCGCTCGCCCGTAATCAGCCCCAGCATTTT	CASSLWPLARNQPQHF
TRBJ1-2	few	TRBV7-2	-	TGTGCCAGCAGCTTGGAATATCGGGCCCCTCGGGGCTACACCTTC	CASSLEYRAPRGYTF
TRBJ1-6	few	TRBV7-2	-	TGTGCCAGCAGCTTATTCCCCAGGGACTCACCCCTCCACTTT	CASSLFPRDSPLHF
TRBJ1-5	few	TRBV5-4	TRBD1	TGTGCCAGCAGCTTAGGCGGGGACAGGGGTGACCAGCCCCAGCATTTT	CASSLGGDRGDQPQHF
TRBJ2-3	-	TRBV12-3/TRBV12-4	-	TGTGCCAGCAGTTTATTCCCCAGGGTTTTT	CASSLFPRVF
TRBJ2-2	many	TRBV10-3	-	TGTGCCATTTCTCCCGGACAGACCGGGGAGCTGTTTTTT	CAISPGQTGELFF
TRBJ1-5	-	TRBV6-2/TRBV6-3	-	TGTGCCAGCAAGCAGAACAGCAATCAGCCCCAGCATTTT	CASKQNSNQPQHF
TRBJ2-5	few	TRBV7-9	-	TGTGCCAGCAGCTTAACTCAACAGGGTCATCAAGAGACCCAGTACTTC	CASSLTQQGHQETQYF
TRBJ2-2	-	TRBV6-5	TRBD1	TGTGCCAGCAGTTCCTCCGGGACAGGGTCAGCCGGGGAGCTGTTTTTT	CASSSSGTGSAGELFF
TRBJ1-6	-	TRBV21-1	-	TGTGCCAGCAGCAAAGGACAGGGTAATTCACCCCTCCACTTT	CASSKGQGNSPLHF
TRBJ2-2	-	TRBV12-3/TRBV12-4	-	TGTGCCAGCAGATGGGGACCGAACACCGGGGAGCTGTTTTTT	CASRWGPNTGELFF
TRBJ2-3	many	TRBV5-1	-	TGCGCCAGCAGCTTGGGGGGACACACAGATACGCAGTATTTT	CASSLGGHTDTQYF
TRBJ2-3	-	TRBV12-3/TRBV12-4	-	TGTGCCAGCAGTTTCGTGGTGAATACGCAGTATTTT	CASSFVVNTQYF
TRBJ2-7	few	TRBV10-3	-	TGTGCCATACAGGACCCGAATAAATACGAGCAGTACTTC	CAIQDPNKYEQYF
TRBJ1-6	few	TRBV5-1	TRBD1	TGCGCCAGCAGCTTGACAGGGGGAGAGGCACCCCTCCACTTT	CASSLTGGEAPLHF
TRBJ2-7	-	TRBV19	-	TGTGCCAGTAGTATCACAGGGTCCTACGAGCAGTACTTC	CASSITGSYEQYF
TRBJ1-2	few	TRBV4-3	-	TGCGCCAGCAGCCAAGACCCCCAGGAGGCCGGAACCTATGGCTACACCTTC	CASSQDPQEAGTYGYTF
TRBJ2-2	few	TRBV2	-	TGTGCCAGCAGTGGACTTATGGAGGGGGAGCTGTTTTTT	CASSGLMEGELFF